This paragraph covers one T cell receptor beta chain sequence. The target antigen is unknown. Repertoires were generated with immunoSEQ multiplex PCR, while TCRdb's copy carries only in-frame clones and drops some. The sample includes 150,000 to 200,000 clones, approximately 90% of them seen just once. The germline CDR1 and CDR2 sequences are LNHDA and SQIVND (reference sequence). The CDR3 is 15 residues long. V lost 5 bases and J lost 4; bases outside the gene matches: 5. Some second doses came at about 4 weeks and others at about 12 weeks; these were pooled. These data come from a study of T cell responses to AZD1222 COVID-19 vaccine. Whole-study findings and limits: White British ancestry dominated among donors, who included more females, and clonal diversity was possibly underestimated.

The receptor was derived from an adult who received the AZD1222 COVID-19 vaccine. Sequences were derived from peripheral blood, sampled 28 days after the second AZD1222 dose. The chain joins TRBV19 to TRBJ2-1; TRBD1 agrees at 10 bases. Here the CDR3 reads CASSDRQGAYNEQFF. DNA of the CDR3: TGTGCCAGTAGTGACCGACAGGGGGCTTACAATGAGCAGTTCTTC.